This T cell receptor beta chain was sequenced during a study of T-cell reconstitution after alpha-beta-depleted transplantation in children. Trimming removed 3 bases from V and 2 bases from J; junction bases left unmatched: 2. The CDR3 extends over 14 amino acids. Preparation of the TCRbeta library was carried out with unique molecular identifiers. One entry per CDR3 protein results from TCRdb running MiXCR on the PCR reads. Here the sample spans a few hundred thousand distinct CDR3 sequences, about 20% being singletons. Sequenced here: PBMCs from the stem cell graft donor, sampled from the stem cell graft. The source is a human donor who donated a stem cell graft to a child with acute myeloid leukemia. The chain recombines TRBV12-3 or TRBV12-4 with TRBJ2-3; 7 bases match TRBD2. The CDR3 coding sequence is TGTGCCAGCAGTTTGGGGGGGAACACAGATACGCAGTATTTT. Translated, it gives CASSLGGNTDTQYF.